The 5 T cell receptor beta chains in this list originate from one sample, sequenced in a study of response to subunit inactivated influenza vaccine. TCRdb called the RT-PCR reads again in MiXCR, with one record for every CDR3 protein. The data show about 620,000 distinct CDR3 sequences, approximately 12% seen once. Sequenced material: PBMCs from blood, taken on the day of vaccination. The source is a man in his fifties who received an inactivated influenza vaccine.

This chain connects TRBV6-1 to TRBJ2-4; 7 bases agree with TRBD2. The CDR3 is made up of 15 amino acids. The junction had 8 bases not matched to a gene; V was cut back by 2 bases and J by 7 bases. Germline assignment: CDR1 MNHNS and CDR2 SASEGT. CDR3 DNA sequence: TGTGCCAGCAGTGAACGGAGCGTCGGGGGGAACATTCAGTACTTC. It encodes CASSERSVGGNIQYF.

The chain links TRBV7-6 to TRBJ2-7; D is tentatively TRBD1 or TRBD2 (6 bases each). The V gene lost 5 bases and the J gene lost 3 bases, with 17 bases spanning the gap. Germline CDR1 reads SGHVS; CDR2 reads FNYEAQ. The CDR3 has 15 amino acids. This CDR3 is CASSPTTGAVYEQYF. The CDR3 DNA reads TGTGCCAGCAGCCCAACAACGGGGGCGGTCTACGAGCAGTACTTC.

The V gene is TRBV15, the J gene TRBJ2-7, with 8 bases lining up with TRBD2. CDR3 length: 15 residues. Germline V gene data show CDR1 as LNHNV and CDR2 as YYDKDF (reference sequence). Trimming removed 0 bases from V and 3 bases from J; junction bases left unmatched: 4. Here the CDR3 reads CATSRDPGLGYEQYF. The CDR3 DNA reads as TGTGCCACCAGCAGAGATCCGGGACTAGGCTACGAGCAGTACTTC.

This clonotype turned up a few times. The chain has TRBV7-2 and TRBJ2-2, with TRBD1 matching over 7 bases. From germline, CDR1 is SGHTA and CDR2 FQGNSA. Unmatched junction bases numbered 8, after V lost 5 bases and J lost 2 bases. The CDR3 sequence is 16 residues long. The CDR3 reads CASSPHRQGNTGELFF. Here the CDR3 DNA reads TGTGCCAGCAGCCCCCATCGACAGGGAAACACCGGGGAGCTGTTTTTT.

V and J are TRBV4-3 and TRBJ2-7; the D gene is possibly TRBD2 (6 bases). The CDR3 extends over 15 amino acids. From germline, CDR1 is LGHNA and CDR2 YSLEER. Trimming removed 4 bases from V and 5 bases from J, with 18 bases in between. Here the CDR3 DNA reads TGCGCCAGCAGCCCAACCTTATGGGGGGTCCACGAGCAGTACTTC. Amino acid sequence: CASSPTLWGVHEQYF.